A selection of T cell receptor beta chains follows, all from one sample in a study of T cell repertoires in cytomegalovirus infection. Using its own MiXCR run on the reads, TCRdb lists one record per CDR3 protein. The data show roughly 700,000 distinct CDR3 sequences, roughly 30% seen once. Their cognate antigens are unknown. Material: cultured PBMCs, obtained from culture after CMV antigen stimulation. All receptors derive from a human donor in good health (CMV status not recorded). Some clones in this sample may be carry-over from other donors' samples. Both conserved end residues are part of each CDR3. Each record gives: J gene, D gene, V gene, clone size, CDR3 protein, CDR3 DNA. The D gene is left open where the match is weak. Size is omitted from some rows. Given values are once, few, many or a class for expanded clones.

J: TRBJ2-7; D: TRBD1; V: TRBV20-1; size: few; CDR3: CSASLGQLTYEQYF; DNA: TGCAGTGCTAGTTTGGGACAGCTCACCTACGAGCAGTACTTC
J: TRBJ2-7; D: NA; V: TRBV11-2; size: NA; CDR3: CASSLPLTTTKNEQYF; DNA: TGTGCCAGCAGCTTACCTCTTACCACAACTAAAAACGAGCAGTACTTC
J: TRBJ2-1; D: NA; V: TRBV19; size: NA; CDR3: CASRELDLGANEQFF; DNA: TGTGCCAGTAGGGAGCTAGACTTGGGGGCCAATGAGCAGTTCTTC
J: TRBJ2-1; D: NA; V: TRBV10-3; size: few; CDR3: CAITQDENNEQFF; DNA: TGTGCCATCACCCAGGACGAAAACAATGAGCAGTTCTTC
J: TRBJ1-2; D: TRBD1; V: TRBV12-3/TRBV12-4; size: NA; CDR3: CASSFFLTGGALANYGYTF; DNA: TGTGCCAGCAGTTTCTTCCTAACAGGGGGCGCCTTAGCTAACTATGGCTACACCTTC
J: TRBJ1-3; D: NA; V: TRBV7-9; size: NA; CDR3: CASSHDTSGNTIYF; DNA: TGTGCCAGCAGCCACGACACCTCTGGAAACACCATATATTTT
J: TRBJ1-6; D: TRBD1; V: TRBV4-1; size: few; CDR3: CASSYRGTDNSPLHF; DNA: TGCGCCAGCAGCTACAGGGGGACCGATAATTCACCCCTCCACTTT
J: TRBJ2-7; D: NA; V: TRBV11-2; size: few; CDR3: CASSFQRADLGEQYF; DNA: TGTGCCAGCAGCTTCCAAAGGGCCGACCTCGGGGAGCAGTACTTC
J: TRBJ1-2; D: NA; V: TRBV6-5; size: NA; CDR3: CASMERPSWYGYTF; DNA: TGTGCCAGCATGGAGCGTCCGAGCTGGTATGGCTACACCTTC
J: TRBJ2-3; D: NA; V: TRBV6-5; size: few; CDR3: CASSYGAAKSTQYF; DNA: TGTGCCAGCAGTTACGGGGCGGCTAAGAGCACGCAGTATTTT
J: TRBJ2-3; D: TRBD2; V: TRBV12-5; size: few; CDR3: CASGLVPPSGTTDTQYF; DNA: TGTGCTAGTGGTTTGGTACCCCCTAGCGGCACCACAGATACGCAGTATTTT
J: TRBJ2-3; D: TRBD1; V: TRBV5-6; size: NA; CDR3: CASSPTPTGTNTQYF; DNA: TGTGCCAGCAGCCCGACCCCGACAGGGACCAATACGCAGTATTTT
J: TRBJ2-1; D: TRBD1; V: TRBV7-2; size: many; CDR3: CASSTRTGGMYNEQFF; DNA: TGTGCCAGCAGCACCCGGACAGGGGGAATGTACAATGAGCAGTTCTTC
J: TRBJ1-2; D: NA; V: TRBV12-3/TRBV12-4; size: few; CDR3: CASSLSVAEGGYTF; DNA: TGTGCCAGCAGTTTGTCCGTGGCAGAGGGGGGCTACACCTTC
J: TRBJ1-4; D: NA; V: TRBV20-1; size: NA; CDR3: CSATGTPTNEKLFF; DNA: TGCAGTGCTACCGGGACACCAACTAATGAAAAACTGTTTTTT
J: TRBJ2-3; D: NA; V: TRBV27; size: NA; CDR3: CASSFRGLTARDTQYF; DNA: TGTGCCAGCAGTTTTAGGGGCCTCACCGCCCGCGATACGCAGTATTTT
J: TRBJ2-1; D: NA; V: TRBV28; size: few; CDR3: CASSGRAPGNEQFF; DNA: TGTGCCAGCAGTGGGAGAGCGCCGGGGAATGAGCAGTTCTTC
J: TRBJ1-5; D: TRBD1; V: TRBV6-1; size: few; CDR3: CASGTSGTGENQPQHF; DNA: TGTGCCAGCGGAACCTCCGGGACAGGGGAAAATCAGCCCCAGCATTTT
J: TRBJ2-7; D: TRBD1; V: TRBV20-1; size: NA; CDR3: CSARDLGQGATEQYF; DNA: TGCAGTGCTAGAGATCTTGGACAGGGGGCTACCGAGCAGTACTTC
J: TRBJ2-7; D: NA; V: TRBV29-1; size: NA; CDR3: CSVEGWRPPAYEQYF; DNA: TGCAGCGTTGAAGGTTGGCGACCGCCCGCCTACGAGCAGTACTTC
J: TRBJ1-1; D: NA; V: TRBV12-5; size: few; CDR3: CASGLSTSLDTEAFF; DNA: TGTGCTAGTGGTTTATCCACCTCCCTTGACACTGAAGCTTTCTTT
J: TRBJ1-5; D: NA; V: TRBV6-1; size: NA; CDR3: CASSEWAGFRVFYQPQHF; DNA: TGTGCCAGCAGTGAATGGGCTGGGTTTCGTGTCTTTTATCAGCCCCAGCATTTT
J: TRBJ2-2; D: NA; V: TRBV9; size: NA; CDR3: CASSVGGNTGELFF; DNA: TGTGCCAGCAGCGTGGGGGGAAACACCGGGGAGCTGTTTTTT
J: TRBJ2-7; D: TRBD2; V: TRBV7-2; size: many; CDR3: CASSFRSSGEYSYEQYF; DNA: TGTGCCAGCAGCTTTCGGTCTAGCGGGGAATACTCCTACGAGCAGTACTTC
J: TRBJ2-5; D: TRBD2; V: TRBV29-1; size: NA; CDR3: CSAEGSGVLRGSNF; DNA: TGCAGCGCTGAGGGTAGCGGGGTCCTCCGGGGCTCGAACTTC
J: TRBJ1-2; D: NA; V: TRBV29-1; size: NA; CDR3: CSVNRDSRLGYTF; DNA: TGCAGCGTAAACCGGGACTCCCGGTTGGGCTACACCTTC